These 25 T cell receptor beta chains share one sample of origin, sequenced in a study of T cell repertoires in cytomegalovirus infection. Each CDR3 protein is one row after TCRdb ran MiXCR on the reads. The repertoire holds some 310,000 distinct CDR3 sequences, with around a quarter as singletons. Antigens of these TCRs are unknown. Sample: cultured PBMCs, taken from culture after CMV antigen stimulation. These receptors were collected from a human donor in good health (CMV status not recorded). Some clones in this sample may be carry-over from other donors' samples.

This chain joins TRBV7-2 and TRBJ2-1; 8 positions agree with TRBD2. The CDR3 contains 16 residues. Unmatched junction bases numbered 6, after V lost 4 bases and J lost 1 base. Per the germline V gene, CDR1 is SGHTA and CDR2 is FQGNSA. Written as DNA, the CDR3 is TGTGCCAGCAGCTCAACCGGGACTAGGTCCTACAATGAGCAGTTCTTC. Translation gives CASSSTGTRSYNEQFF.

The chain is built from TRBV27 and TRBJ2-2; TRBD2 agrees at 9 bases. V was clipped by 1 base and J by 6 bases; unmatched bases: 3. CDR3 length: 15 amino acids. Germline loops: CDR1 MNHEY, CDR2 SMNVEV (reference sequence). CDR3 DNA sequence: TGTGCCAGCAGTTTATTAGCGGGAGTGGCCGGGGAGCTGTTTTTT. Translating it yields CASSLLAGVAGELFF.

The table lists this clonotype with many counts. A junction end diverges from the germline sequence, so it may reflect a read error. The chain employs TRBV7-2 and TRBJ1-6; TRBD1 agrees at 7 bases. From germline, CDR1 is SGHTA and CDR2 FQGNSA. CDR3 length: 17 amino acids. For the CDR3, the DNA is TGTGCCAGCAGCTCCCCGGGACAGCTTTCCTACAATTCACCCCTCCACTTT. It codes for CASSSPGQLSYNSPLHF.

V usage is TRBV6-2 or TRBV6-3 and J usage is TRBJ2-5, with D possibly TRBD2 on 7 matching bases. This CDR3 is 14 amino acids long. The V end lost 7 bases, the J end lost 6 bases, and 18 bases lay between the germline ends. Per germline, CDR1 MNHEY and CDR2 SVGEGT. DNA of the CDR3: TGTGCCAGCACTGAACAGGGAGGGACACAGACCCAGTACTTC. It encodes CASTEQGGTQTQYF.

In its sample, this clonotype was seen a few times. This chain links TRBV9 with TRBJ2-5; 9 positions agree with TRBD2. Germline V gives CDR1 SGDLS, CDR2 YYNGEE. V dropped 0 bases and J dropped 5; count of bases not matched to a gene: 5. This CDR3 is built from 15 residues. This CDR3 is CASSVAAGGPETQYF. CDR3 bases: TGTGCCAGCAGCGTAGCAGCGGGAGGTCCTGAGACCCAGTACTTC.

This clonotype occurred many times. CDR3 loop: CASSYSEQSLNIQYF. The CDR3, as DNA: TGTGCCAGCAGTTACTCAGAACAGAGCCTAAACATTCAGTACTTC. J is TRBJ2-4 and V is TRBV6-2 or TRBV6-3; D is unresolved. Germline V CDR1 and CDR2: MNHEY, SVGEGT. The CDR3 totals 15 residues. With 0 bases removed from V and 6 bases from J, the gap between germline ends came to 12 bases.

This clonotype appeared many times. This chain links TRBV7-2 with TRBJ2-1, with 7 positions matching TRBD2. With 5 bases clipped from V and 0 bases from J, the junction kept 10 bases outside the gene matches. This CDR3 is built from 17 residues. Germline CDR1 SGHTA, CDR2 FQGNSA. The CDR3 loop reads CASSLYAGGSSYNEQFF. CDR3 DNA: TGTGCCAGCAGCCTATACGCCGGGGGGAGCTCCTACAATGAGCAGTTCTTC.

V usage is TRBV19 and J usage is TRBJ1-1; possible D gene TRBD1, 5 bases. This CDR3 spans 14 amino acids. V was pared by 6 bases and J by 4 bases, with 15 bases between. The germline CDR1 and CDR2 sequences are LNHDA and SQIVND (reference sequence). The CDR3 DNA follows: TGTGCCAGTAGCCCCGGGACGGTGGTCACTGAAGCTTTCTTT. This translates into CASSPGTVVTEAFF. Together with reference TRBV19 and TRBJ1-1, the CDR3 gives the full variable domain: DGGITQSPKYLFRKEGQNVTLSCEQNLNHDAMYWYRQDPGQGLRLIYYSQIVNDFQKGDIAEGYSVSREKKESFPLTVTSAQKNPTAFYLCASSPGTVVTEAFFGQGTRLTVV.

The rearrangement uses TRBV5-5 and TRBJ2-7; 11 nucleotides match TRBD2. The V gene end was trimmed by 4 bases and the J gene end by 6 bases; junction bases not matched to a gene: 9. This CDR3 is 15 amino acids long. The V gene's germline CDR1 is SGHKS and CDR2 YYEKEE (reference sequence). CDR3 coding DNA: TGTGCCAGCAGCCCGGGACTAGCGGAACTCATCGAGCAGTACGTC. This translates into CASSPGLAELIEQYV.

CDR3: CASSWVTTSGDTQYF. CDR3 bases: TGTGCCAGCAGCTGGGTGACGACTAGCGGTGATACGCAGTATTTT. The rearrangement joins TRBV7-8 to TRBJ2-3, with 9 bases lining up with TRBD2. In germline, CDR1 is SGHVS, CDR2 FQNEAQ. The trim removed 4 bases at V and 6 bases at J, leaving 8 bases unmatched. The CDR3 runs 15 residues.

CDR3 coding DNA: TGTGCCAGCAGCTTAGGGGAGACAGGGTTTAACACTGAAGCTTTCTTT. This encodes CASSLGETGFNTEAFF. V usage is TRBV7-6 and J usage is TRBJ1-1, with 7 bases fitting TRBD1. CDR1 is SGHVS and CDR2 is FNYEAQ in the germline V gene. Germline trimming cut 1 base from V and 2 bases from J; bases unmatched to any gene: 7. The CDR3 has 16 amino acids.

This CDR3 reads CASSIRVRMINQPQHF. In DNA, the CDR3 is TGTGCCAGTAGTATTAGGGTCAGGATGATCAATCAGCCCCAGCATTTT. This sequence joins TRBV19 and TRBJ1-5, with D hard to call. CDR3 length: 16 residues. In germline, CDR1 is LNHDA, CDR2 SQIVND (reference sequence). V lost 3 bases, J lost 3 bases, and 15 bases lay in between.

This clonotype has ten or more counts. This chain connects TRBV4-1 to TRBJ2-1, with 9 bases identical to TRBD2. Germline V gene lookup returns CDR1 MGHRA and CDR2 YSYEKL. Germline trimming cut 5 bases from V and 8 bases from J; bases unmatched to any gene: 13. CDR3 size: 16 residues. CDR3 DNA: TGCGCCAGCAGCGAAAGACTAGCGGCCCTCCGGGATGAGCAGTTCTTC. Protein: CASSERLAALRDEQFF.

The gene calls are TRBV20-1 and TRBJ2-5; 9 nucleotides agree with TRBD2. The CDR3 is 14 amino acids. Trimming removed 1 base from V and 5 bases from J; junction bases left unmatched: 5. CDR1 DFQATT and CDR2 SNEGSKA come from the germline V gene (reference sequence). This CDR3 reads CSARVAGGPETQYF. In nucleotides, the CDR3 is TGCAGTGCTAGAGTGGCGGGAGGGCCGGAGACCCAGTACTTC.

This clonotype was detected only a few times. The chain couples TRBV19 to TRBJ2-2; D is unclear. Germline V lookup: CDR1 LNHDA, CDR2 SQIVND (reference sequence). The CDR3 totals 12 residues. Trimming removed 7 bases from V and 5 bases from J, with 8 bases in between. In DNA, the CDR3 is TGTGCCAGTATGGAAGAAACCGGGGAGCTGTTTTTT. It translates to CASMEETGELFF.

This clonotype was observed a few times. V is TRBV6-1 and J is TRBJ2-7; D remains unclear. Germline V gene lookup returns CDR1 MNHNS and CDR2 SASEGT. The V end lost 10 bases, the J end lost 7 bases, and 17 bases lay between the germline ends. The CDR3 is 12 residues long. The CDR3 DNA sequence: TGTGCCACCCGAAGTCTTATCGGAGAGCAGTACTTC. Its translation is CATRSLIGEQYF.

This rearrangement joins TRBV10-3 to TRBJ1-2; the D gene is possibly TRBD1 (5 bases). Germline lookup yields CDR1 ENHRY and CDR2 SYGVKD. The CDR3 consists of 13 residues. V was trimmed by 5 bases and J by 4 bases, leaving 11 bases between them. CDR3 in DNA: TGTGCCATCAGTCCCAGGGAGTTCTATGGCTACACCTTC. Translation: CAISPREFYGYTF.

This clonotype came up a few times. The J gene is TRBJ2-1, the V gene TRBV7-2, with 9 positions matching TRBD2. V was clipped by 2 bases and J by 5 bases; unmatched bases: 1. The CDR3 has 14 amino acids. Germline V gene data show CDR1 as SGHTA and CDR2 as FQGNSA. The DNA of the CDR3 is TGTGCCAGCAGCTTACAGCGGGAGGACAATGAGCAGTTCTTC. Its translation is CASSLQREDNEQFF.

This clonotype came up many times. This chain joins TRBV7-9 and TRBJ2-2; TRBD1 matches at 7 bases. Germline CDR1 and CDR2: SEHNR and FQNEAQ (reference sequence). With 4 bases clipped from V and 5 bases from J, the junction kept 7 bases outside the gene matches. CDR3 length: 15 residues. CDR3 DNA: TGTGCCAGCAGCTCCCTACAGGGGCGGACCGGGGAGCTGTTTTTT. It codes for CASSSLQGRTGELFF.

In its sample, this clonotype was seen many times. The rearrangement joins TRBV28 to TRBJ1-3; 7 nucleotides line up with TRBD1. From germline, CDR1 is MDHEN and CDR2 SYDVKM. The V and J ends lost 4 bases and 0 bases, in that order; junction bases with no gene match: 9. The CDR3 totals 17 residues. The CDR3: CASSSAGQIFSGNTIYF. CDR3 in DNA: TGTGCCAGCAGTTCGGCGGGACAGATCTTCTCTGGAAACACCATATATTTT.

This clonotype has just one count. This chain connects TRBV19 to TRBJ1-5; D ambiguous. Trimming took 3 bases from V and 6 from J, leaving 18 bases between them. Per the germline V gene, CDR1 is LNHDA and CDR2 is SQIVND (reference sequence). CDR3 length: 16 residues. CDR3 nucleotides: TGTGCCAGTAGTATTGGCCTCGGGCAGATGGGTCAGCCCCAGCATTTT. Protein product: CASSIGLGQMGQPQHF.

The rearrangement joins TRBV7-3 to TRBJ2-2, with D perhaps being TRBD1 or TRBD2 (5 bases each). The V and J ends lost 5 bases and 3 bases respectively, with 16 bases between them. Germline CDR1 is SGHTA and CDR2 is FQGTGA. The CDR3 extends over 16 amino acids. CDR3 coding DNA: TGTGCCAGCAGCCTACAGGCGCGGGCTTACACCGGGGAGCTGTTTTTT. Residues: CASSLQARAYTGELFF.

This clonotype was seen at least ten times. The J gene is TRBJ2-7, the V gene TRBV7-2; 9 bases align to TRBD2. Germline V gene data show CDR1 as SGHTA and CDR2 as FQGNSA. This CDR3 is built from 15 residues. Trimming took 0 bases from V and 3 from J; bases not matched to a gene: 3. The CDR3 spells CASSLASSGNYEQYF. Written as DNA, the CDR3 is TGTGCCAGCAGCTTAGCTTCTAGCGGGAACTACGAGCAGTACTTC.

This chain uses TRBV24-1 with TRBJ2-1; 9 positions agree with TRBD1. CDR1 and CDR2 from the germline V gene are KGHDR and SFDVKD. The CDR3 is made up of 15 amino acids. J lost 9 bases, V lost 0 bases, and 5 bases had no gene match. CDR3 protein: CATSDLPGQGGEQFF. The DNA of the CDR3 is TGTGCCACCAGTGATTTGCCGGGACAGGGCGGTGAGCAGTTCTTC.

V is TRBV12-3 or TRBV12-4 and J is TRBJ2-3; D might be TRBD2 (6 bases). Trimming pared 5 bases from V and 1 base from J, leaving 13 bases between. The length of the CDR3 is 15 residues. CDR3 in amino acids: CASSRGASGTDTQYF. Written as DNA, the CDR3 is TGTGCCAGCAGTCGAGGGGCTAGCGGCACAGATACGCAGTATTTT.